This entry concerns a single TCR beta chain. The sample is drawn from a study of cytomegalovirus exposure and HLA in healthy donors. Primers included in the PCR were 60 Vbeta and 13 Jbeta primers. Repertoires were generated with immunoSEQ multiplex PCR, while TCRdb's copy carries only in-frame clones and drops some. Found here are roughly 160,000 clones, over 80% of them singletons; the top ten hold under 3%. Germline CDR1 and CDR2: SGHTA and FQGNSA. J lost 1 base, V lost 5 bases, and 5 bases had no gene match. The CDR3 is 15 amino acids. The sequence came from a male donor in good health and CMV-seronegative. Sequenced input: PBMCs. The chain links TRBV7-2 to TRBJ1-1; 9 nucleotides agree with TRBD1. The CDR3 sequence: CASSAMGQGNTEAFF. Written as DNA, the CDR3 is TGTGCCAGCAGCGCCATGGGACAGGGGAACACTGAAGCTTTCTTT.